These 5 T cell receptor beta chains were sequenced from one sample in a study of T-cell reconstitution after alpha-beta-depleted transplantation in children. The TCRbeta library incorporated unique molecular identifiers. TCRdb used MiXCR to reprocess the PCR reads, holding one entry per CDR3 protein. The data hold some 200,000 distinct CDR3 sequences, with about 8.4% observed a single time. The source material was PBMCs, mostly from graft donor cells, sampled 360 days after TCRalphabeta/CD19-depleted stem cell transplant. The origin of the receptors is a male patient between 2 and 9 years old who had a stem cell transplant for acute myeloid leukemia, so the T cells may come from the graft donor.

This clonotype was found a few times. This chain links TRBV12-3 or TRBV12-4 with TRBJ1-5, with D possibly TRBD1 on 5 matching bases. This CDR3 comprises 15 residues. The V end was cut by 1 base, the J end by 4 bases, with 11 bases between. The CDR3 nucleotides are TGTGCCAGCAGTTTAGACGGGGGGAAGAATCAGCCCCAGCATTTT. Its translation: CASSLDGGKNQPQHF.

This clonotype was detected ten times or more. This sequence joins TRBV20-1 and TRBJ1-5; D uncertain. The germline V gene has CDR1 DFQATT and CDR2 SNEGSKA (reference sequence). V was clipped by 6 bases and J by 1 base, with 7 bases between them. This CDR3 region has 12 residues. In DNA, the CDR3 is TGCAGTGCAACAGTCAGCAATCAGCCCCAGCATTTT. Protein product: CSATVSNQPQHF.

This clonotype was counted at least ten times. The chain joins TRBV7-3 to TRBJ2-3; 13 bases are a match to TRBD2. J lost 2 bases, V lost 3 bases, and 14 bases had no gene match. This CDR3 region has 20 residues. Germline V gene data show CDR1 as SGHTA and CDR2 as FQGTGA. The CDR3 loop is CASSLRTSGRGGGDTDTQYF. CDR3 bases: TGTGCCAGCAGCTTGAGGACTAGCGGGAGAGGCGGAGGCGACACAGATACGCAGTATTTT.

At least ten counts were recorded for this clonotype. The genes are TRBV7-9 and TRBJ2-7; TRBD1 might be the D (5 bases). The CDR3 consists of 13 residues. V lost 5 bases, J lost 0 bases, and 8 bases lay in between. Germline V gene lookup returns CDR1 SEHNR and CDR2 FQNEAQ (reference sequence). The CDR3 reads CASSPDNSYEQYV. The CDR3 DNA sequence: TGTGCCAGCAGCCCGGACAACTCCTACGAGCAGTACGTC.

This clonotype came up many times. This rearrangement joins TRBV6-5 to TRBJ2-3; D is unresolved. Germline-derived CDR1 and CDR2 are MNHEY and SVGAGI. This CDR3 is 15 amino acids long. Trimming removed 0 bases at V and 0 bases at J, with 7 bases between. The CDR3 nucleotides are TGTGCCAGCAGTTACTCAGGCAGGAGCACAGATACGCAGTATTTT. It encodes CASSYSGRSTDTQYF.